Following are 7 T cell receptor beta chains from one sample sequenced in a study of cytomegalovirus exposure and HLA in healthy donors. The PCR employed 60 Vbeta primers together with 13 Jbeta primers. The assay was immunoSEQ multiplex PCR, and TCRdb's table has in-frame clones only and misses some. Of more than 250,000 clones in the sample, 70% to 90% were seen once. The sequencing input was PBMCs. Every receptor here comes from a young woman in good health and CMV-seronegative.

This rearrangement joins TRBV11-2 to TRBJ2-5, with 10 nucleotides matching TRBD2. Per the germline V gene, CDR1 is SGHAT and CDR2 is FQNNGV. The CDR3 length is 15 residues. Trimming cost V 1 base and J 9 bases; bases outside gene matches: 8. The CDR3 coding sequence is TGTGCCAGCAGCTTAGGAAGCGGGGGGGCGATGGCCCAGTACTTC. It is translated as CASSLGSGGAMAQYF.

The CDR3 region is CSALHRDYGYTF. The CDR3 bases are TGCAGCGCTTTACACAGAGACTATGGCTACACCTTC. The rearrangement joins TRBV29-1 to TRBJ1-2; D remains ambiguous. Per germline, CDR1 SQVTM and CDR2 ANQGSEA. V gave up 7 bases and J gave up 3 bases, with 12 bases separating them. The CDR3 has 12 residues.

This CDR3 reads CASRINPTGFNQPQHF. Written as DNA, the CDR3 is TGTGCCAGCAGAATCAACCCGACAGGTTTCAATCAGCCCCAGCATTTT. This chain connects TRBV27 to TRBJ1-5; a possible D gene is TRBD1 (6 bases). V shed 6 bases and J shed 3 bases, with 18 bases lying between them. Germline V gene sequence: CDR1 MNHEY, CDR2 SMNVEV (reference sequence). The CDR3 length is 16 residues.

This clone was recorded a few times. The chain combines TRBV30 with TRBJ1-1; possibly TRBD1 for D (6 bases). With 3 bases removed from V and 1 base from J, the gap between germline ends came to 12 bases. Looked up from germline, CDR1 is GTSNPN and CDR2 is SVGIG (reference sequence). The CDR3 covers 14 residues. The DNA for the CDR3 is TGTGCCTGGAGAAAACAGGGAAGGAACACTGAAGCTTTCTTT. Translated, it gives CAWRKQGRNTEAFF.

V and J are TRBV4-1 and TRBJ1-2; 8 bases match TRBD1. This CDR3 is built from 15 residues. J lost 7 bases, V lost 1 base, and 8 bases had no gene match. Germline loops: CDR1 MGHRA, CDR2 YSYEKL. CDR3 sequence: CASSQGPGGLSGYTF. The DNA of the CDR3 is TGCGCCAGCAGCCAAGGGCCAGGGGGCTTAAGTGGCTACACCTTC.

This chain joins TRBV2 and TRBJ1-4, with TRBD1 as a possible D gene (6 bases). The germline V gene has CDR1 SNHLY and CDR2 FYNNEI. V lost 1 base and J 5 bases, leaving 11 bases between the germline ends. The CDR3 is 15 amino acids. The CDR3 loop is CASSEGGGPNEKLFF. The CDR3 DNA follows: TGTGCCAGCAGTGAAGGAGGGGGACCAAATGAAAAACTGTTTTTT.

The chain links TRBV15 to TRBJ2-1; 8 nucleotides match TRBD1. The ends lost 5 bases at V and 5 bases at J; junction bases unmatched: 17. The CDR3 loop spans 18 amino acids. The germline CDR1 and CDR2 sequences are LNHNV and YYDKDF (reference sequence). DNA for the CDR3: TGTGCCACCAGCTTACCTGGGGGCGGCAGGGGGCGAGACAATGAGCAGTTCTTC. Its protein is CATSLPGGGRGRDNEQFF.